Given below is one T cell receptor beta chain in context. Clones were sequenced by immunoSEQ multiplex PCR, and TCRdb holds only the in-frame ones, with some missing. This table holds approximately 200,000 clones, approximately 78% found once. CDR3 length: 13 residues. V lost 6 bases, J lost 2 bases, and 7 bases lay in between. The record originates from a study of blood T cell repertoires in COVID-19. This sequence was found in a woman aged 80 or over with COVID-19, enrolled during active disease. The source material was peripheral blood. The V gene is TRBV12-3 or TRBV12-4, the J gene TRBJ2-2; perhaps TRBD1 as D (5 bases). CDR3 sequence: CASRGRNTGELFF. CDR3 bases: TGTGCCAGCAGGGGGCGTAACACCGGGGAGCTGTTTTTT.